This TCR beta chain was captured in a study of blood T cell repertoires in COVID-19. Overall study: T cells, B-cell-depleted T cells, or PBMCs supplied cDNA or gDNA.

Original processing methods: Quantification of nucleated cells was approximated via reference gene primer amplification. Here immunoSEQ multiplex PCR was the method, and the copy in TCRdb shows in-frame clones only, minus some. V, J and clone size were drawn from that table, and D and trimming were deduced from the DNA. The table shows about 210,000 clones, with around 90% occurring only once. The V end was cut by 3 bases, the J end by 2 bases, with 16 bases between. The germline CDR1 and CDR2 sequences are LGHDT and YNNKEL (reference sequence). The CDR3 sequence is 16 residues long. The specimen was peripheral blood. The receptor's source is a man younger than 35 with active or convalescent COVID-19. The chain combines TRBV3-1 (or the pseudogene TRBV3-2) with TRBJ2-5; a possible D gene is TRBD2 (6 bases). As DNA, the CDR3 is TGTGCCAGCAGCCACCGTAGCGGAATGGGTCAAGAGACCCAGTACTTC. It encodes CASSHRSGMGQETQYF.